The entry below describes one TCR beta chain. This sample was taken from a study of blood T cell repertoires in COVID-19. Study information: PBMCs, B-cell-depleted T cells, or T cells provided the cDNA or gDNA that made up the material.

Germline CDR1 and CDR2: ENHRY and SYGVKD. CDR3 length: 13 residues. The trim removed 10 bases at V and 8 bases at J, leaving 7 bases unmatched. TCRdb keeps only in-frame clones here, not all; method: immunoSEQ multiplex PCR. The sample has 55,000 to 80,000 clones, 75% to 90% seen once. This clonotype originated in a man aged 45-65 years with active COVID-19. The specimen was peripheral blood. The genes are TRBV10-3 and TRBJ1-4, with 10 bases matching TRBD1. This chain's CDR3 is CASRTGGWEKLFF. The CDR3 DNA reads as TGTGCCAGCCGGACAGGGGGATGGGAAAAACTGTTTTTT.